Listed below are T cell receptor beta chains from one sample, sequenced in a study of OX40 agonist ivuxolimab in advanced cancers. Measured with immunoSEQ multiplex PCR; TCRdb has only the in-frame clones, and not every one. The table includes 60,000 to 100,000 clones, 84% detected once. The material sequenced was CD4+ or CD8+ T cells sorted from blood, taken in a trial of the OX40 agonist ivuxolimab. These receptors all stem from an adult with an advanced solid tumor such as melanoma, head and neck, liver or kidney cancer. Both conserved end residues are part of each CDR3. The D gene is left open where the match is weak.

d_call: .
v_call: TRBV19
cdr3_aa: CASSMDGRAKNIQYF

d_call: .
v_call: TRBV7-3
cdr3_aa: CASSPGAANTGELFF

d_call: .
v_call: TRBV29-1
cdr3_aa: CSVGSDRYLEQYF

d_call: .
v_call: TRBV19
cdr3_aa: CASTPPGHVNQPQHF

d_call: .
v_call: TRBV30
cdr3_aa: CACSGGPTEAFF

d_call: .
v_call: TRBV5-1
cdr3_aa: CASSLGHNSNQPQHF

d_call: .
v_call: TRBV11-2
cdr3_aa: CASSLDRYEVAAAFF

d_call: .
v_call: TRBV30
cdr3_aa: CAWMGKESGANVLTF

d_call: .
v_call: TRBV11-1
cdr3_aa: CASSTDRISYGYTF

d_call: .
v_call: TRBV7-6
cdr3_aa: CASSPVQTGELFF

d_call: .
v_call: TRBV5-4
cdr3_aa: CASSLWGVRNTIYF

d_call: .
v_call: TRBV7-2
cdr3_aa: CASSPPPAHNEQFF

d_call: .
v_call: TRBV5-4
cdr3_aa: CASSFRAEETQYF

d_call: .
v_call: TRBV6-6
cdr3_aa: CASSPPFGAGEAFF

d_call: .
v_call: TRBV27
cdr3_aa: CASSLQDWARGKLFF

d_call: .
v_call: TRBV9
cdr3_aa: CASSPRFRRGANTGELFF

d_call: .
v_call: TRBV11-1
cdr3_aa: CASSPRVTEYEQYF